The sequence of this TCR beta chain was determined in a study of CD8+CD57+ T cells in acquired aplastic anemia. This CDR3 is built from 14 residues. V shed 10 bases, J shed 2 bases, and the junction held 10 bases outside the gene matches. Germline V gene sequence: CDR1 SNHLY, CDR2 FYNNEI. Genomic DNA templated the TCR beta VDJ and CDR3 profiling. Each CDR3 protein is one row after TCRdb ran MiXCR on the reads. This sample carries about 95,000 distinct CDR3 sequences, roughly two thirds of them seen once, and the ten largest clones take 65%. It was patients with CD8+CD57+ cell expansion by flow cytometry who were chosen for sequencing. Severe acquired aplastic anemia was present in all patients. Blood samples were obtained from patients who had received no prior therapy.

The sequenced sample consisted of sorted CD4+, CD8+, or CD8+CD57+ T cells (not recorded which) from PBMCs. J is TRBJ1-1 and V is TRBV2; 7 bases match TRBD1. This receptor was obtained from a human donor with aplastic anemia. CDR3 protein: CATNPRTGNTEAFF. In DNA form, the CDR3 reads TGTGCCACGAATCCGCGGACAGGCAACACTGAAGCTTTCTTT.